The 6 T cell receptor beta chains listed next were all sequenced from one sample in a study of T cells in Graves' hyperthyroidism and ophthalmopathy. The TCR beta CDR3 regions underwent amplification using RNA transcripts as the source. In the first-round RT-PCR of the TCR CDR3, the HTBI primer set was used. TCRdb re-derived calls from the multiplex PCR reads in MiXCR, one entry per CDR3 protein. Altogether more than 500,000 distinct CDR3 sequences are present, about 16% being singletons, with the ten largest covering approximately 30%. Input material: blood. The receptors derive from a woman aged 25 to 39 with Graves' ophthalmopathy.

This clonotype was seen many times. The J gene is TRBJ2-7, the V gene TRBV25-1; D is perhaps TRBD2 (6 bases). CDR1 and CDR2 (germline): MGHDK, SYGVNS. This CDR3 has 15 amino acids. V gave up 1 base and J gave up 2 bases, with 12 bases separating them. In DNA, the CDR3 is TGTGCCAGCAGTGAATTTTCTGCGGGGACCTACGAGCAGTACTTC. Its protein product is CASSEFSAGTYEQYF.

Ten or more counts support this clonotype. This chain connects TRBV18 to TRBJ1-2; the D is unclear. V was trimmed by 6 bases and J by 2 bases, leaving 13 bases between them. The germline V gene encodes CDR1 KGHSH and CDR2 LQKENI. CDR3 length: 14 residues. The CDR3 nucleotides read TGTGCCAGCTCGTCGGCGGCGGGGAACTATGGCTACACCTTC. Protein product: CASSSAAGNYGYTF.

This clonotype came up a few times. The CDR3 spells CSAPQGGGLQPQHF. In DNA form, the CDR3 reads TGCAGTGCTCCACAAGGGGGGGGACTTCAGCCCCAGCATTTT. The chain links TRBV20-1 to TRBJ1-5; a possible D gene is TRBD1 (6 bases). The CDR3 length is 14 residues. The germline V gene encodes CDR1 DFQATT and CDR2 SNEGSKA (reference sequence). Trimming left V 5 bases short and J 6 bases short, with 17 bases between.

This chain connects TRBV30 to TRBJ2-6, with D unclear. The V and J ends lost 1 base and 6 bases respectively, with 10 bases between them. Germline-derived CDR1 and CDR2 are GTSNPN and SVGIG (reference sequence). The CDR3 length is 14 residues. This CDR3 is CAWSGAAAANVLTF. CDR3 nucleotides: TGTGCCTGGAGTGGGGCTGCGGCGGCCAACGTCCTGACTTTC.

This clonotype was seen only a few times. The rearrangement uses TRBV7-9 and TRBJ2-4; D is possibly TRBD1 or TRBD2 (5 bases each). This CDR3 is built from 14 residues. The germline CDR1 and CDR2 sequences are SEHNR and FQNEAQ (reference sequence). The germline V and J ends were trimmed by 0 bases and 9 bases, with 12 bases remaining between them. CDR3 in amino acids: CASSLAEDTAIQYF. The CDR3 nucleotides read TGTGCCAGCAGCTTAGCGGAGGACACGGCCATTCAGTACTTC. The entire variable domain, with the rest obtained from reference TRBV7-9 and TRBJ2-4, is as follows: DTGVSQNPRHKITKRGQNVTFRCDPISEHNRLYWYRQTLGQGPEFLTYFQNEAQLEKSRLLSDRFSAERPKGSFSTLEIQRTEQGDSAMYLCASSLAEDTAIQYFGAGTRLSVL.

This clonotype was observed at least ten times. V is TRBV20-1 and J is TRBJ2-2; D is unclear. V was pared by 3 bases and J by 4 bases, with 12 bases between. Germline CDR1 is DFQATT and CDR2 is SNEGSKA (reference sequence). The CDR3 is made up of 14 amino acids. The CDR3 loop reads CSASGLAGTGELFF. DNA of the CDR3: TGCAGTGCTAGCGGGCTTGCCGGCACCGGGGAGCTGTTTTTT.